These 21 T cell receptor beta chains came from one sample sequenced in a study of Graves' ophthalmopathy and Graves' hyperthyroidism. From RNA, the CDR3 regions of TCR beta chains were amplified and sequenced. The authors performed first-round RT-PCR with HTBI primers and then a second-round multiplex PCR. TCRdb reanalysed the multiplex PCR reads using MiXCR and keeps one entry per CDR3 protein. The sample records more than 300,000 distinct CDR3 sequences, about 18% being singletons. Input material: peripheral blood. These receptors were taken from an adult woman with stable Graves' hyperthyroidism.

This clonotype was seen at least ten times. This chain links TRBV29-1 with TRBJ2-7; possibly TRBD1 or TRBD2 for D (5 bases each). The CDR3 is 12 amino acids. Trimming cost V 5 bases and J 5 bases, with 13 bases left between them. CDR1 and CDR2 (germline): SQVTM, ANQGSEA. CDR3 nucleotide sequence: TGCAGCGTTATAGAGGGGTCCAACGAGCAGTACTTC. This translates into CSVIEGSNEQYF.

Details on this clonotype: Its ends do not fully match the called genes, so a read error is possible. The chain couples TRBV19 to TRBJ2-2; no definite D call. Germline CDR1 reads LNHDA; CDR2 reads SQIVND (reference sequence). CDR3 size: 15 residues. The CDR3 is CASCMGTANTGELFF. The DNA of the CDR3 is TGTGCCAGTTGTATGGGTACGGCCAACACCGGGGAGCTGTTTTTT.

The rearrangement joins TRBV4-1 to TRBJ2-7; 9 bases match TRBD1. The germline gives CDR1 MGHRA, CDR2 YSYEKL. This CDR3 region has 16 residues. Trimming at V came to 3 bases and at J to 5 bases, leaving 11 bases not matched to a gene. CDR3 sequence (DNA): TGCGCCAGCAGCCATATTCCGGGACAGGGTTGGAACGAGCAGTACTTC. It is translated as CASSHIPGQGWNEQYF.

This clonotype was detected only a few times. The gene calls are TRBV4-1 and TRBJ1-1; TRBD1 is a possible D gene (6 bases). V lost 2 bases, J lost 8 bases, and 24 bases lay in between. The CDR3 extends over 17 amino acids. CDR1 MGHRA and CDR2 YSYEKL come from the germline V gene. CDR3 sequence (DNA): TGCGCCAGCAGCCAACAACCCCGAGGGACACCCTCCACGGAAGCTTTCTTT. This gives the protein CASSQQPRGTPSTEAFF.

As DNA, the CDR3 is TGCAGCGTTGAAGATCGACGGCTAGGGACTGCGTACACCTTC. It yields the protein CSVEDRRLGTAYTF. This chain joins TRBV29-1 and TRBJ1-2, with D possibly matching TRBD1 (5 bases). Trimming took off 0 bases at V and 11 bases at J, with 19 bases between the two ends. The V gene's germline CDR1 is SQVTM and CDR2 ANQGSEA. The CDR3 has 14 amino acids.

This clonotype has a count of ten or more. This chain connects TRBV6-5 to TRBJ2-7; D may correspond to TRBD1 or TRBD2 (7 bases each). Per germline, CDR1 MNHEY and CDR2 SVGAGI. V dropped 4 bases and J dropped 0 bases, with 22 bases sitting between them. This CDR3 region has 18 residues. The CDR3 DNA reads TGTGCCAGCAGTTTTCCCCCCTACGACAGGGACTACTCCTACGAGCAGTACTTC. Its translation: CASSFPPYDRDYSYEQYF.

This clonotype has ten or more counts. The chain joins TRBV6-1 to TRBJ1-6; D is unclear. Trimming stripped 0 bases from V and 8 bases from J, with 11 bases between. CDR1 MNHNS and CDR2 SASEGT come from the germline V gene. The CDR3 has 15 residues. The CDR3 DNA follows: TGTGCCAGCAGTGAAGCTTCGGGTCTCCATTCACCCCTCCACTTT. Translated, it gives CASSEASGLHSPLHF.

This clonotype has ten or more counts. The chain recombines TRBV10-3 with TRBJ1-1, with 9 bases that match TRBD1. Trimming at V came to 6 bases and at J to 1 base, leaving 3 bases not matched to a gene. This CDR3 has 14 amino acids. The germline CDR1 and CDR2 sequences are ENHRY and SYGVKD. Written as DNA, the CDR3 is TGTGCCATCAGCCCGGGACAGGGGAACACTGAAGCTTTCTTT. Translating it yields CAISPGQGNTEAFF.

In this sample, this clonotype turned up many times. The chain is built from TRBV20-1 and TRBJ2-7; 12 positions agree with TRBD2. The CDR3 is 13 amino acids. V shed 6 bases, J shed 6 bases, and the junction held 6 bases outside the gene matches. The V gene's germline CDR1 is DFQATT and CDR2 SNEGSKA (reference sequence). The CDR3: CSAKTSGRLEQYF. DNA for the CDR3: TGCAGTGCGAAGACTAGCGGGAGACTCGAGCAGTACTTC.

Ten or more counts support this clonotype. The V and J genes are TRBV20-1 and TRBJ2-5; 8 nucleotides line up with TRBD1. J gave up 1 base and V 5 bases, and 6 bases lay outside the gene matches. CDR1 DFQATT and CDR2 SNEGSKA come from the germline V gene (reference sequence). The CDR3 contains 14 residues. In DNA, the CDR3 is TGCAGTGCTGACAGGGGCGGGACCCAAGAGACCCAGTACTTC. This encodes CSADRGGTQETQYF.

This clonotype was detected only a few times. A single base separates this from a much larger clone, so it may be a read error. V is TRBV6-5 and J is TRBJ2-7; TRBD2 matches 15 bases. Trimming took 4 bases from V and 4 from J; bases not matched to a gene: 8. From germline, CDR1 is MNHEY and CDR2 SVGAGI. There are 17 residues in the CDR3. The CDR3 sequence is CASSSRGGLAGGYEQYF. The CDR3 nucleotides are TGTGCCAGCAGTTCCCGGGGGGGACTAGCGGGAGGTTACGAGCAGTACTTC.

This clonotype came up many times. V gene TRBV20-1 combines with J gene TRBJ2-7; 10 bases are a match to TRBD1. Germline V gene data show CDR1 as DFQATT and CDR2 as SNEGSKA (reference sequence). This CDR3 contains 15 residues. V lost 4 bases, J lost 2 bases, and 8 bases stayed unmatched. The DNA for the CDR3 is TGCAGTGCTAACAATGCCGGGACAGGGGCCTACGAGCAGTACTTC. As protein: CSANNAGTGAYEQYF.

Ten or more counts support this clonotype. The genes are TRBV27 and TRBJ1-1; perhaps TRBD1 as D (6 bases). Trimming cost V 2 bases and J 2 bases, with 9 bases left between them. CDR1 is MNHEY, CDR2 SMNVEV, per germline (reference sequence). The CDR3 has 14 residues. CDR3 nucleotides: TGTGCCAGCAGTTTAAGGGGGAGTAACACTGAAGCTTTCTTT. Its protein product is CASSLRGSNTEAFF.

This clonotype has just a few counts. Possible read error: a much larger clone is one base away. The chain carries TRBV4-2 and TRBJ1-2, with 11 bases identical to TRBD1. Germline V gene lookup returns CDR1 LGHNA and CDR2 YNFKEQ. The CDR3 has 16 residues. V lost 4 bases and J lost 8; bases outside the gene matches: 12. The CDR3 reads CASSLSAGTGGGGYTF. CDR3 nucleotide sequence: TGTGCCAGCAGCCTGTCCGCCGGGACAGGGGGTGGAGGCTACACCTTC.

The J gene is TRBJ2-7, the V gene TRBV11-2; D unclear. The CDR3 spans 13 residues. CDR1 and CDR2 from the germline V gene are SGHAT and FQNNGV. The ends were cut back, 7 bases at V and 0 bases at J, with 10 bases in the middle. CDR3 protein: CASIGYSSYEQYF. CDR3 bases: TGTGCCAGCATAGGGTACAGCTCCTACGAGCAGTACTTC.

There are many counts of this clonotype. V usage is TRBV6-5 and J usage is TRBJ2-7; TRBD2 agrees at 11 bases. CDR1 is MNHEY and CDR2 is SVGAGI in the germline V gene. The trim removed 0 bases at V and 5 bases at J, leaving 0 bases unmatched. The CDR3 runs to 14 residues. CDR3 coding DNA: TGTGCCAGCAGTTACTCGACTAGCGGGAACGAGCAGTACTTC. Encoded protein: CASSYSTSGNEQYF.

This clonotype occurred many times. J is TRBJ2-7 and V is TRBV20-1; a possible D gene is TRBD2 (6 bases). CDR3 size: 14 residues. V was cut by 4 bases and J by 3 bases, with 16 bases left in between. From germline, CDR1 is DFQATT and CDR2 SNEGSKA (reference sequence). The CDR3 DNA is TGCAGTGCTATTTTCCTCGGCGGGGACTACGAGCAGTACTTC. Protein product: CSAIFLGGDYEQYF.

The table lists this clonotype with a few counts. CDR3 protein: CASSQLKNTGELFF. CDR3 DNA sequence: TGTGCCAGCAGTCAACTAAAAAACACCGGGGAGCTGTTTTTT. The chain couples TRBV4-2 to TRBJ2-2; D is ambiguous. Germline V gives CDR1 LGHNA, CDR2 YNFKEQ. V dropped 6 bases and J dropped 2 bases, with 10 bases sitting between them. The CDR3 contains 14 residues.

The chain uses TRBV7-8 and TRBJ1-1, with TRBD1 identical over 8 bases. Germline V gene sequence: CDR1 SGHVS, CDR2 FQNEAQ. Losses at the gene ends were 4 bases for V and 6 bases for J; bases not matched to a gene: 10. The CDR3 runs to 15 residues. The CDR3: CASSWGTQGAAEAFF. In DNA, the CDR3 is TGTGCCAGCAGCTGGGGGACGCAGGGGGCGGCTGAAGCTTTCTTT.

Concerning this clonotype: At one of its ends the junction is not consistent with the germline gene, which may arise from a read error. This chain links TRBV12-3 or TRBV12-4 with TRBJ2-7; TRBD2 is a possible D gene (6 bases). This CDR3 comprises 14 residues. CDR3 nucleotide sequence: TGTGCCATCAGTTTAGATCCGGGGGCCTACGAGCAGTACTTC. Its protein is CAISLDPGAYEQYF.

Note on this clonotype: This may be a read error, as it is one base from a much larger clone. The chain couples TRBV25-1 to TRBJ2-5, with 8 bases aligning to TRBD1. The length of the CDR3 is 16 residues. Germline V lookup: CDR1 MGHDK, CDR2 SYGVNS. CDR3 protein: CASSEWGTGGLETKYF. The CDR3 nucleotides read TGTGCCAGCAGTGAATGGGGTACAGGGGGGTTAGAGACCAAGTACTTC. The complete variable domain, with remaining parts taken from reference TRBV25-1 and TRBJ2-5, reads EADIYQTPRYLVIGTGKKITLECSQTMGHDKMYWYQQDPGMELHLIHYSYGVNSTEKGDLSSESTVSRIRTEHFPLTLESARPSHTSQYLCASSEWGTGGLETKYFGPGTRLLVL.